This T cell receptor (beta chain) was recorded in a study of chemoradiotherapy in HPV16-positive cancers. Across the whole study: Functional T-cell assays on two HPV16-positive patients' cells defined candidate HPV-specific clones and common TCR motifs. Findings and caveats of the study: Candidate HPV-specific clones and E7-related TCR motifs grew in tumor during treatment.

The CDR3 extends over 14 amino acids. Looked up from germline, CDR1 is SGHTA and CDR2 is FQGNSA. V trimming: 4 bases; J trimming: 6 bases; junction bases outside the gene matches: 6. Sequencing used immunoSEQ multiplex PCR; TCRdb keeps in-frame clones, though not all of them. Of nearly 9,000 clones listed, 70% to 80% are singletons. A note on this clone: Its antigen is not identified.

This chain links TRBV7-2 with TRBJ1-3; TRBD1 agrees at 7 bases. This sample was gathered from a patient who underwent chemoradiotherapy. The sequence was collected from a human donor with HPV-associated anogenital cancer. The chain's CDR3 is CASSYTGTENTIYF. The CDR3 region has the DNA TGTGCCAGCAGCTACACCGGGACAGAAAACACCATATATTTT.